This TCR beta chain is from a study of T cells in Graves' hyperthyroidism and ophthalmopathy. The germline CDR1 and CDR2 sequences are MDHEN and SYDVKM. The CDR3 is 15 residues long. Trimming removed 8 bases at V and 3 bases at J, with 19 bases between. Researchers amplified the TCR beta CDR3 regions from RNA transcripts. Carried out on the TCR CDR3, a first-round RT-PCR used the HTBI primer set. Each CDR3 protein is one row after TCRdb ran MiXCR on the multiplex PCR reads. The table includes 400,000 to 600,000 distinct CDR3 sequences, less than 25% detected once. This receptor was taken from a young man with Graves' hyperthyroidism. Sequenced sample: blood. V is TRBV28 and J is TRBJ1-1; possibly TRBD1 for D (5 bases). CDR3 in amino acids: CASLTGPLSDTEAFF. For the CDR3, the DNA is TGTGCCAGCCTAACAGGTCCTCTGAGCGACACTGAAGCTTTCTTT.